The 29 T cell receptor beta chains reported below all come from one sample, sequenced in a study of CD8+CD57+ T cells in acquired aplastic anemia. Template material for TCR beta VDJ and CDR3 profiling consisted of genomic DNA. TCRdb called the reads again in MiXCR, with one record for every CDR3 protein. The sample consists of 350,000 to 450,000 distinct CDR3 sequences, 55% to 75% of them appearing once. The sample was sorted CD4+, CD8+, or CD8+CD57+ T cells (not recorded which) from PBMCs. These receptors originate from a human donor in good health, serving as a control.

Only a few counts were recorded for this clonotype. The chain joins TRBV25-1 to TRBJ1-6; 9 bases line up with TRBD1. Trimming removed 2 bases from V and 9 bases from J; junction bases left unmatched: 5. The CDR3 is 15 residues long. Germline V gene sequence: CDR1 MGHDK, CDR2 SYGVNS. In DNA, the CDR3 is TGTGCCAGCAGTGAAACAGGGGGCTCTGGTTCACCCCTCCACTTT. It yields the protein CASSETGGSGSPLHF.

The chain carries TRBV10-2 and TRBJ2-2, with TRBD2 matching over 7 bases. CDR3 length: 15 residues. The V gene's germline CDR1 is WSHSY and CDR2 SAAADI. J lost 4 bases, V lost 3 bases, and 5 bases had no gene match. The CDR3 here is CASSDPGLSTGELFF. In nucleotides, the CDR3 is TGCGCCAGCAGTGACCCGGGACTATCCACCGGGGAGCTGTTTTTT.

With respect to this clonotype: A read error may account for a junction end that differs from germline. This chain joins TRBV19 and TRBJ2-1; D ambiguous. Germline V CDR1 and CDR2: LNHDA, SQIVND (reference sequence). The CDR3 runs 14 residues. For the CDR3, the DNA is TGTGCCAGCAGTAAAGTGAGAGTTTACAATGAGCAGTTCTTC. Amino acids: CASSKVRVYNEQFF.

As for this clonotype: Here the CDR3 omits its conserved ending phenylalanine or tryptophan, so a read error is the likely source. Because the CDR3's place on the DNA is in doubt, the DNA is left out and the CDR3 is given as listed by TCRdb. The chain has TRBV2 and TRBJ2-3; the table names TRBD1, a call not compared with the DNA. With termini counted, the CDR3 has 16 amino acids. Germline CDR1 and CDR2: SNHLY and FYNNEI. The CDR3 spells CASSEPAGEDTGLHTG.

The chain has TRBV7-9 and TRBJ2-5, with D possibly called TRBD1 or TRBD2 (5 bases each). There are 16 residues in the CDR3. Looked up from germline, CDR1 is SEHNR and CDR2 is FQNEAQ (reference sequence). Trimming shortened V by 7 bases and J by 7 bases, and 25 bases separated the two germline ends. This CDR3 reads CASNVGTSDGHATQYF. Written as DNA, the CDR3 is TGTGCCAGCAACGTGGGGACCTCGGATGGCCACGCGACCCAGTACTTC. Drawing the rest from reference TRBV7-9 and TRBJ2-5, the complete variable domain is DTGVSQNPRHKITKRGQNVTFRCDPISEHNRLYWYRQTLGQGPEFLTYFQNEAQLEKSRLLSDRFSAERPKGSFSTLEIQRTEQGDSAMYLCASNVGTSDGHATQYFGPGTRLLVL.

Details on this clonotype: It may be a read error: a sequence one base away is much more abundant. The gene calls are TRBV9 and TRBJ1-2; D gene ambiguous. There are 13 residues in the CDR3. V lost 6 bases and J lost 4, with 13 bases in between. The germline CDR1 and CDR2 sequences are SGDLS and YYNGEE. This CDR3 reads CASTSGRSYGYTF. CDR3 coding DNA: TGTGCCAGCACCTCCGGACGGAGCTATGGCTACACCTTC.

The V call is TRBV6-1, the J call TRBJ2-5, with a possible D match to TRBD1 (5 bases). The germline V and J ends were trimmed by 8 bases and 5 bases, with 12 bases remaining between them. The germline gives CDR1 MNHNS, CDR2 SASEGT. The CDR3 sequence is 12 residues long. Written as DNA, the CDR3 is TGTGCCAGCGAAACAGCAGGGGAGACCCAGTACTTC. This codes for CASETAGETQYF.

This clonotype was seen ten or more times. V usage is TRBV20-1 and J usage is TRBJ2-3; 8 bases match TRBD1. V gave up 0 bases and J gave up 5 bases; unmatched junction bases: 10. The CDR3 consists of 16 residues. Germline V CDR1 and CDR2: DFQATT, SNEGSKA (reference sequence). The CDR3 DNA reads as TGCAGTGCTAGAGATTGGGCGACAGGGGATATAGATACGCAGTATTTT. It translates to CSARDWATGDIDTQYF.

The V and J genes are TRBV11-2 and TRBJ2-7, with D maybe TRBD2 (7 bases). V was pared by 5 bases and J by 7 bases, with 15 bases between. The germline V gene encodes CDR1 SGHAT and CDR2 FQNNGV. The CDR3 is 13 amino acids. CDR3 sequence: CASSVGEGGEQYF. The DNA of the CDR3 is TGTGCCAGCAGCGTGGGGGAGGGGGGGGAGCAGTACTTC.

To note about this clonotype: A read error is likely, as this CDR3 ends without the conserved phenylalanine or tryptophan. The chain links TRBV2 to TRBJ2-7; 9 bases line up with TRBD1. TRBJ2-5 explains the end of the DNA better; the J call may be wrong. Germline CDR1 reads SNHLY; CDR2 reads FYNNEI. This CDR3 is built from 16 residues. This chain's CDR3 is CATSRGALTGGETQYY. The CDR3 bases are TGTGCCACCAGTAGAGGGGCTTTGACAGGGGGAGAGACCCAGTACTAC.

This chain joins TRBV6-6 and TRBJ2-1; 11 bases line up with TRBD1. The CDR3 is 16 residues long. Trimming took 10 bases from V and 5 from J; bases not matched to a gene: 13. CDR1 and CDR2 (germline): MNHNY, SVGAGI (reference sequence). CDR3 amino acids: CATTVTGQGANNEQFF. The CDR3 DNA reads TGTGCCACCACAGTGACTGGACAGGGGGCTAACAATGAGCAGTTCTTC.

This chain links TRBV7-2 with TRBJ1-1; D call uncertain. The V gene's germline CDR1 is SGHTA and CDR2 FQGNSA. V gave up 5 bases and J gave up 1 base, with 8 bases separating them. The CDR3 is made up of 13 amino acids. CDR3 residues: CASSEAENTEAFF. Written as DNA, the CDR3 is TGTGCCAGCAGCGAGGCTGAGAACACTGAAGCTTTCTTT.

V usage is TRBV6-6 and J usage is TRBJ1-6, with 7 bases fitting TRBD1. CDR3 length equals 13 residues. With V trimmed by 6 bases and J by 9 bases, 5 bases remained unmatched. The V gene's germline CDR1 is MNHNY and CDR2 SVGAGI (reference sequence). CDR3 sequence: CASSPGGGSPLHF. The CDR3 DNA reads TGTGCCAGCAGCCCAGGGGGGGGTTCACCCCTCCACTTT.

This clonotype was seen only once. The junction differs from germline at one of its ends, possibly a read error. Written as DNA, the CDR3 is TGCGCCAGCATTGAAGGGGAAGGGTACACTGAAGCTTTCTTT. As protein: CASIEGEGYTEAFF. The V call is TRBV2, the J call TRBJ1-1, with D perhaps matching TRBD1 (5 bases). Germline-derived CDR1 and CDR2 are SNHLY and FYNNEI. CDR3 length: 14 amino acids.

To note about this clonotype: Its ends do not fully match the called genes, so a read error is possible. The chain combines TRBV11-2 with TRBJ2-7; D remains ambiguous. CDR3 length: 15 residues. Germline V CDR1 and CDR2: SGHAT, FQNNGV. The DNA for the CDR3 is TGCGCCAGCAGCCAAGATGTGGGCGCGTCCTACGAGCAGTACTTC. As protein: CASSQDVGASYEQYF. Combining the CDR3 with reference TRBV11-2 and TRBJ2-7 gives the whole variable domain EAGVAQSPRYKIIEKRQSVAFWCNPISGHATLYWYQQILGQGPKLLIQFQNNGVVDDSQLPKDRFSAERLKGVDSTLKIQPAKLEDSAVYLCASSQDVGASYEQYFGPGTRLTVT.

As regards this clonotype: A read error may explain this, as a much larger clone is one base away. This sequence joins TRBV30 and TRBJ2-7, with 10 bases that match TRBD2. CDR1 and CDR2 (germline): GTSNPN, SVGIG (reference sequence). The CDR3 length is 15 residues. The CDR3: CARSVLAGSSYEQYF. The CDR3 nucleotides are TGTGCCCGGAGTGTACTAGCGGGGAGCTCCTACGAGCAGTACTTC.

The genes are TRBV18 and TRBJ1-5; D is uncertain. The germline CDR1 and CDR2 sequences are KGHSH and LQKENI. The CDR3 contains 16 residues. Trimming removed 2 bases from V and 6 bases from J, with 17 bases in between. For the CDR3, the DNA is TGTGCCAGCTCACCAAGCGGGCGAGAGACCCTTCAGCCCCAGCATTTT. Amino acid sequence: CASSPSGRETLQPQHF.

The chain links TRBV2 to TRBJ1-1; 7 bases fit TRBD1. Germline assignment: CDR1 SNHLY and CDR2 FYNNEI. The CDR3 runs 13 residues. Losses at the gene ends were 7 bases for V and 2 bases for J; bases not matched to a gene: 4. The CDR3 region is CASNRDRNTEAFF. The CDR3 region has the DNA TGTGCCAGCAACCGGGACAGAAACACTGAAGCTTTCTTT.

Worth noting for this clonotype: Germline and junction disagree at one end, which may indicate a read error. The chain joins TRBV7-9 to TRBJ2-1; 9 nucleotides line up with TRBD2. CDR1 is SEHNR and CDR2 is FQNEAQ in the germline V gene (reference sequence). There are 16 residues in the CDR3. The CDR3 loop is CASSLVRGGVYDEQFF. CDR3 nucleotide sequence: TGTGCCAGCAGCTTAGTACGCGGGGGGGTCTACGATGAGCAGTTCTTC.

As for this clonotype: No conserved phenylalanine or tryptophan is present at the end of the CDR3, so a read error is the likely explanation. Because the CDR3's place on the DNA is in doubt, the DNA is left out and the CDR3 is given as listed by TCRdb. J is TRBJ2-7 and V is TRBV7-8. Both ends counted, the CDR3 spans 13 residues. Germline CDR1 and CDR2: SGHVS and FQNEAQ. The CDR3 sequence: CASSSRCEQYFEP.

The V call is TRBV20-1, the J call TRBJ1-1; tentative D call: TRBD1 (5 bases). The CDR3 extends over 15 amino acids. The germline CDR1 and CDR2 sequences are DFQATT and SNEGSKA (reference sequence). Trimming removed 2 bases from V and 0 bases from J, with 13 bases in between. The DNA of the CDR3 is TGCAGTGCTAGACCATTGACAGCTTTGAACACTGAAGCTTTCTTT. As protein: CSARPLTALNTEAFF.

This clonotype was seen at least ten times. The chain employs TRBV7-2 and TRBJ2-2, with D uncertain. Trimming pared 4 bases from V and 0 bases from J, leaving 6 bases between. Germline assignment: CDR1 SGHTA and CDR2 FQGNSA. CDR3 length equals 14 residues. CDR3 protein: CASSSATNTGELFF. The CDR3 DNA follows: TGTGCCAGCAGCTCGGCTACGAACACCGGGGAGCTGTTTTTT. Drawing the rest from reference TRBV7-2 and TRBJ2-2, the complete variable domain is GAGVSQSPSNKVTEKGKDVELRCDPISGHTALYWYRQSLGQGLEFLIYFQGNSAPDKSGLPSDRFSAERTGGSVSTLTIQRTQQEDSAVYLCASSSATNTGELFFGEGSRLTVL.

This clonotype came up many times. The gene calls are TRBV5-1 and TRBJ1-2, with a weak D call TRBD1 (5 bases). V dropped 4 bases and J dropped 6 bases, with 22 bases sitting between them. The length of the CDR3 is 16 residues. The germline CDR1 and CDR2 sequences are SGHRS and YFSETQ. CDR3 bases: TGCGCCAGCAGCGTCCTTGCCCAGGGCGGATTGGATGGCTACACCTTC. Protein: CASSVLAQGGLDGYTF.

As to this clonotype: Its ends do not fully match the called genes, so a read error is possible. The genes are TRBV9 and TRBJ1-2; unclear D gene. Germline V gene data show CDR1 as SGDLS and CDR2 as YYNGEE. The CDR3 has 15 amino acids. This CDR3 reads CASSLSINEKYVYTF. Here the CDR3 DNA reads TGTGCCAGCAGCTTATCCATTAATGAAAAATATGTCTACACCTTC.

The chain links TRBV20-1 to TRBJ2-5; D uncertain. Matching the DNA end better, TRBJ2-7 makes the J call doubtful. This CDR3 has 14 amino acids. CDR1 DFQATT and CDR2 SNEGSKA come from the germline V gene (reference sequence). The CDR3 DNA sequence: TGCAGCGTTAAAGCACATGGCACCTTGGACGAGCAGTACTTC. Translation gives CSVKAHGTLDEQYF.

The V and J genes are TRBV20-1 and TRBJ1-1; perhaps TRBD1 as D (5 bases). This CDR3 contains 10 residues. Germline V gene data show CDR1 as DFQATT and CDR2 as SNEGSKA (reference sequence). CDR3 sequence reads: CSRVGTEAFF. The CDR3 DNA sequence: TGCAGCAGGGTCGGTACTGAAGCTTTCTTT.

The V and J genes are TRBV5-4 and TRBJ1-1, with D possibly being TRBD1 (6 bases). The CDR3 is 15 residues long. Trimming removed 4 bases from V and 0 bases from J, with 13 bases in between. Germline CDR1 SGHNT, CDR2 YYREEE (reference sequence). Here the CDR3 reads CASSAARGMNTEAFF. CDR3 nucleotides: TGTGCCAGCAGCGCCGCGAGGGGGATGAACACTGAAGCTTTCTTT.

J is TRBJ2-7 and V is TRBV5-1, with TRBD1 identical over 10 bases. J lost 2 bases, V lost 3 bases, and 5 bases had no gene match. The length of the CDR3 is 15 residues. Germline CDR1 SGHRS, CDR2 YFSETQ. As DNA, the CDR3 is TGCGCCAGCAGCTGGACGGGACAGGGGACCTACGAGCAGTACTTC. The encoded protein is CASSWTGQGTYEQYF.

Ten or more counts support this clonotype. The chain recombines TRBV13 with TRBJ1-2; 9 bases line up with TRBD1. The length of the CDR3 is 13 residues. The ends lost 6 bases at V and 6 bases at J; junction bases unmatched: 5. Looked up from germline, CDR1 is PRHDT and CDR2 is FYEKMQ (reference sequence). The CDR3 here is CASSRTGVDGYTF. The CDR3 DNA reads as TGTGCCAGCAGTAGGACAGGGGTGGATGGCTACACCTTC.